The 2 T cell receptor beta chains given below trace back to one sample, sequenced in a study of control samples from healthy donors and cancer patients. Clones were sequenced by immunoSEQ multiplex PCR, and TCRdb holds only the in-frame ones, with some missing. The sample lists about 59,000 clones, about 90% occurring once. Sequenced material: PBMCs. These receptors came from a woman aged 55-70 years with lung cancer.

J is TRBJ1-4 and V is TRBV18; possibly TRBD1 for D (5 bases). The V end was cut by 3 bases, the J end by 8 bases, with 13 bases between. Germline V CDR1 and CDR2: KGHSH, LQKENI. This CDR3 is 14 amino acids long. The CDR3 protein is CASSPGHTEEKLFF. The CDR3 DNA sequence: TGTGCCAGCTCACCCGGACATACGGAAGAAAAACTGTTTTTT.

The rearrangement joins TRBV9 to TRBJ1-5; 7 bases match TRBD1. Germline CDR1 reads SGDLS; CDR2 reads YYNGEE. The CDR3 sequence is 15 residues long. J gave up 4 bases and V 4 bases, and 8 bases lay outside the gene matches. Written as DNA, the CDR3 is TGTGCCAGCAGCCCCGGGACAGCCCAAAATCAGCCCCAGCATTTT. It yields the protein CASSPGTAQNQPQHF.